One sample yielded the 10 T cell receptor beta chains listed below, sequenced in a study of response to subunit inactivated influenza vaccine. TCRdb analysed the RT-PCR reads with MiXCR anew, one entry per CDR3 protein. The repertoire consists of roughly 650,000 distinct CDR3 sequences, with 12% to 15% occurring once and the leading ten covering 6% to 9.5%. The material sequenced was PBMCs from blood, taken less than 15 days before vaccination. The receptor source for this set is a man between 50 and 59 years old who received an inactivated influenza vaccine.

With respect to this clonotype: A much larger clone differs from this one at a single base, so this may be a read error. The chain recombines TRBV7-8 with TRBJ2-6; no definite D call. The germline CDR1 and CDR2 sequences are SGHVS and FQNEAQ. CDR3 length: 14 residues. For the CDR3, the DNA is TGTGCCGGCAGCTCAACATCTGGGGCCAACGTCCTGACTTTC. Amino acid sequence: CAGSSTSGANVLTF.

The chain employs TRBV7-8 and TRBJ2-5; no firm D call. Trimming left V 2 bases short and J 5 bases short, with 12 bases between. Germline loops: CDR1 SGHVS, CDR2 FQNEAQ. The CDR3 consists of 14 residues. CDR3 residues: CASSLQEDRETQYF. The CDR3 nucleotides are TGTGCCAGCAGCTTACAGGAAGACCGGGAGACCCAGTACTTC.

The CDR3 sequence is CASSLVGTGIQYF. The CDR3 bases are TGCGCCAGCAGCCTCGTCGGGACGGGAATTCAGTACTTC. This rearrangement joins TRBV4-1 to TRBJ2-4; D may match TRBD1 or TRBD2 (5 bases each). Germline V gene lookup returns CDR1 MGHRA and CDR2 YSYEKL. Trimming took off 4 bases at V and 10 bases at J, with 14 bases between the two ends. CDR3 length equals 13 residues.

The genes are TRBV7-6 and TRBJ2-3, with D hard to call. This CDR3 comprises 15 residues. Looked up from germline, CDR1 is SGHVS and CDR2 is FNYEAQ. Trimming left V 2 bases short and J 4 bases short, with 13 bases between. The chain's CDR3 is CASSLFGFGPDTQYF. The DNA of the CDR3 is TGTGCCAGCAGCTTATTCGGATTCGGACCAGATACGCAGTATTTT.

This clonotype was observed a handful of times. The chain recombines TRBV20-1 with TRBJ2-3; D possibly corresponds to TRBD2 (6 bases). The CDR3 is made up of 14 amino acids. Trimming removed 6 bases at V and 1 base at J, with 14 bases between. CDR1 is DFQATT, CDR2 SNEGSKA, per germline (reference sequence). CDR3 DNA: TGCAGTGCCCCTCGGGGGACGGGCACAGATACGCAGTATTTT. The encoded protein is CSAPRGTGTDTQYF.

This chain joins TRBV4-3 and TRBJ2-1; D is uncertain. Trimming removed 1 base from V and 2 bases from J, with 9 bases in between. The CDR3 sequence is 15 residues long. Germline V gene lookup returns CDR1 LGHNA and CDR2 YSLEER. The CDR3 nucleotides are TGCGCCAGCAGCCAAGGACGAAGACCCTACAATGAGCAGTTCTTC. It translates to CASSQGRRPYNEQFF.

This clonotype was recorded a few times. This chain joins TRBV30 and TRBJ2-7; D remains unclear. Germline-derived CDR1 and CDR2 are GTSNPN and SVGIG (reference sequence). The CDR3 length is 12 residues. Trimming left V 0 bases short and J 3 bases short, with 6 bases between. In DNA, the CDR3 is TGTGCCTGGAGTGTAGCGAACTACGAGCAGTACTTC. Translating it yields CAWSVANYEQYF.

This chain connects TRBV12-3 or TRBV12-4 to TRBJ2-7, with D possibly being TRBD1 (6 bases). The CDR3 has 14 residues. Trimming removed 6 bases from V and 3 bases from J, with 15 bases in between. The CDR3 is CASSPFDRNYEQYF. CDR3 bases: TGTGCCAGCAGCCCCTTCGACAGGAACTACGAGCAGTACTTC.

The chain is built from TRBV27 and TRBJ1-2; D is unresolved. Germline lookup yields CDR1 MNHEY and CDR2 SMNVEV (reference sequence). Between the trimmed V and J ends, which lost 0 bases and 0 bases, there was a span of 8 bases. The CDR3 has 15 residues. CDR3 DNA sequence: TGTGCCAGCAGTTTATCGCGGCAGTCTAACTATGGCTACACCTTC. It codes for CASSLSRQSNYGYTF.

The chain links TRBV2 to TRBJ1-5; D is uncertain. The CDR3 has 15 residues. Germline V gene data show CDR1 as SNHLY and CDR2 as FYNNEI. Trimming removed 2 bases from V and 7 bases from J, with 15 bases in between. For the CDR3, the DNA is TGTGCCAGCAGTGAAATGATCTCTGGATCCCAGCCCCAGCATTTT. Its translation is CASSEMISGSQPQHF.